Below are 26 T cell receptor beta chains sequenced from a single sample in a study of blood T cell repertoires in COVID-19. Only in-frame clones appear in the TCRdb table, and some are missing; sequencing was by immunoSEQ multiplex PCR. The sample holds 200,000 to 300,000 clones, 80% to 85% seen once. Material for sequencing was peripheral blood. These receptors were obtained from a woman in her sixties or seventies with active or convalescent COVID-19.

This chain uses TRBV2 with TRBJ1-6; D may be TRBD1 (6 bases). Per the germline V gene, CDR1 is SNHLY and CDR2 is FYNNEI. There are 14 residues in the CDR3. The V end lost 5 bases, the J end lost 7 bases, and 12 bases lay between the germline ends. DNA for the CDR3: TGTGCCAGCAGTAGGCAGGGGATAAATTCACCCCTCCACTTT. It translates to CASSRQGINSPLHF.

This chain uses TRBV7-3 with TRBJ2-2; D perhaps matches TRBD2 (7 bases). V gave up 2 bases and J gave up 4 bases, with 14 bases separating them. The CDR3 runs to 16 residues. Per the germline V gene, CDR1 is SGHTA and CDR2 is FQGTGA. CDR3 nucleotides: TGTGCCAGCAGCTTAGTGGGGGGGCTCGGCACCGGGGAGCTGTTTTTT. Translation gives CASSLVGGLGTGELFF.

Note on this clone: The junction departs from germline at one end; a sequencing error may be responsible. This sequence joins TRBV11-2 and TRBJ1-2; 8 bases fit TRBD1. This CDR3 has 15 residues. Looked up from germline, CDR1 is SGHAT and CDR2 is FQNNGV. The CDR3 region is CASSLESGQGLGYTF. As DNA, the CDR3 is TGTGCCAGCAGCCTAGAATCCGGACAGGGCTTAGGCTACACCTTC.

This chain joins TRBV6-5 and TRBJ2-5; TRBD1 matches 7 bases. V lost 8 bases to trimming and J lost 4 bases; unmatched junction nucleotides: 10. This CDR3 has 14 residues. Looked up from germline, CDR1 is MNHEY and CDR2 is SVGAGI. The CDR3 spells CASREQGRGETQYF. CDR3 sequence (DNA): TGTGCCAGCCGGGAACAGGGGAGAGGAGAGACCCAGTACTTC.

DNA of the CDR3: TGTGCCAGCTCACCTGAACTAGTCCACACAGATACGCAGTATTTT. Translation: CASSPELVHTDTQYF. This chain links TRBV18 with TRBJ2-3; perhaps TRBD2 as D (5 bases). The CDR3 runs to 15 residues. Germline V gives CDR1 KGHSH, CDR2 LQKENI. Trimming cost V 3 bases and J 2 bases, with 12 bases left between them.

The V and J genes are TRBV6-5 and TRBJ2-3; no firm D call. CDR3 length: 11 residues. Germline values: CDR1 MNHEY, CDR2 SVGAGI. V gave up 9 bases and J gave up 5 bases, with 9 bases separating them. The CDR3 region is CASSNGDTQYF. The CDR3 DNA sequence: TGTGCCAGTTCGAACGGAGATACGCAGTATTTT.

V and J are TRBV5-1 and TRBJ1-2, with D perhaps matching TRBD1 (6 bases). The CDR3 runs to 14 residues. CDR1 and CDR2 (germline): SGHRS, YFSETQ. V was shortened by 4 bases and J by 6 bases, with 16 bases between the two germline ends. CDR3 region: CASSRGGAQDGYTF. The CDR3 nucleotides are TGCGCCAGCAGCCGAGGGGGGGCGCAGGATGGCTACACCTTC.

This clone was observed once. The V gene is TRBV7-8, the J gene TRBJ2-7; D possibly corresponds to TRBD2 (5 bases). In germline, CDR1 is SGHVS, CDR2 FQNEAQ. The CDR3 length is 13 residues. The ends were cut back, 5 bases at V and 6 bases at J, with 14 bases in the middle. Here the CDR3 DNA reads TGTGCCAGCAGCCCGTCTCTTGAGGGCGAGCAGTACTTC. It codes for CASSPSLEGEQYF.

This rearrangement joins TRBV5-6 to TRBJ2-2, with D unclear. Germline CDR1 is SGHDT and CDR2 is YYEEEE. The CDR3 contains 16 residues. Trimming took 2 bases from V and 4 from J, leaving 15 bases between them. The CDR3 sequence is CASSFFVIRGTGELFF. The CDR3 DNA reads as TGTGCCAGCAGCTTTTTTGTAATCCGAGGCACCGGGGAGCTGTTTTTT. Full variable domain (outside the CDR3, taken from reference TRBV5-6 and TRBJ2-2): DAGVTQSPTHLIKTRGQQVTLRCSPKSGHDTVSWYQQALGQGPQFIFQYYEEEERQRGNFPDRFSGHQFPNYSSELNVNALLLGDSALYLCASSFFVIRGTGELFFGEGSRLTVL.

The chain recombines TRBV4-1 with TRBJ2-1, with D tentatively TRBD2 (6 bases). With 4 bases removed from V and 1 base from J, the gap between germline ends came to 11 bases. Germline assignment: CDR1 MGHRA and CDR2 YSYEKL. The CDR3 totals 15 residues. CDR3 loop: CASSPRLESYNEQFF. The CDR3 nucleotides read TGCGCCAGCAGCCCTCGACTAGAATCCTACAATGAGCAGTTCTTC.

J is TRBJ1-2 and V is TRBV7-9; no clear D. This CDR3 spans 14 amino acids. Per germline, CDR1 SEHNR and CDR2 FQNEAQ (reference sequence). V was shortened by 1 base and J by 2 bases, with 8 bases between the two germline ends. The CDR3 is CASSLGTTNYGYTF. CDR3 DNA sequence: TGTGCCAGCAGCTTAGGTACAACCAACTATGGCTACACCTTC.

The chain links TRBV7-3 to TRBJ2-3, with D possibly TRBD1 on 6 matching bases. The V gene's germline CDR1 is SGHTA and CDR2 FQGTGA. Trimming shortened V by 5 bases and J by 2 bases, and 17 bases separated the two germline ends. The CDR3 spans 16 residues. In DNA form, the CDR3 reads TGTGCCAGCAGCCCGCAGACAGGACGTGACACAGATACGCAGTATTTT. It specifies CASSPQTGRDTDTQYF.

The V and J genes are TRBV24-1 and TRBJ1-6; D is possibly TRBD1 (6 bases). V lost 1 base, J lost 0 bases, and 15 bases lay in between. The V gene's germline CDR1 is KGHDR and CDR2 SFDVKD. The CDR3 has 19 amino acids. The CDR3 protein is CATSDFRGCPSSYNSPLHF. The CDR3 DNA reads as TGTGCCACCAGTGATTTTAGGGGGTGCCCAAGCTCCTATAATTCACCCCTCCACTTT.

This sequence joins TRBV3-1 (or the pseudogene TRBV3-2) and TRBJ2-1; 9 bases are a match to TRBD2. Germline values: CDR1 LGHDT, CDR2 YNNKEL (reference sequence). This CDR3 has 16 residues. Trimming removed 4 bases from V and 3 bases from J; junction bases left unmatched: 7. The CDR3 region is CASSPRGGGVYNEQFF. CDR3 coding DNA: TGTGCCAGCAGCCCCCGGGGCGGGGGGGTCTACAATGAGCAGTTCTTC.

The V and J genes are TRBV19 and TRBJ1-2; TRBD1 aligns across 10 bases. Germline values: CDR1 LNHDA, CDR2 SQIVND (reference sequence). The trim removed 7 bases at V and 3 bases at J, leaving 11 bases unmatched. This CDR3 is built from 16 residues. CDR3 sequence: CASNMWGTGEDYGYTF. CDR3 DNA sequence: TGTGCCAGTAACATGTGGGGGACAGGGGAGGACTATGGCTACACCTTC.

V gene TRBV6-6 combines with J gene TRBJ2-1; a weak D match, TRBD2 (7 bases). The length of the CDR3 is 15 residues. V gave up 2 bases and J gave up 6 bases, with 14 bases separating them. Germline V CDR1 and CDR2: MNHNY, SVGAGI (reference sequence). The CDR3 protein is CASSYPRGAANEQFF. CDR3 sequence (DNA): TGTGCCAGCAGTTACCCCCGGGGGGCGGCCAATGAGCAGTTCTTC.

This rearrangement joins TRBV10-3 to TRBJ2-7, with D possibly being TRBD2 (5 bases). Germline V gives CDR1 ENHRY, CDR2 SYGVKD. The CDR3 is 11 amino acids. V was trimmed by 6 bases and J by 6 bases, leaving 9 bases between them. The CDR3 DNA follows: TGTGCCATCAGCCAGGACTTCGAGCAGTACTTC. Its protein product is CAISQDFEQYF.

This chain links TRBV2 with TRBJ2-7, with TRBD2 matching 8 bases. The V and J ends lost 8 bases and 2 bases, in that order; junction bases with no gene match: 8. This CDR3 has 14 amino acids. CDR1 and CDR2 (germline): SNHLY, FYNNEI. CDR3 in DNA: TGTGCCAGCGAACAAAGCGGGGGAACCTACGAGCAGTACTTC. The encoded protein is CASEQSGGTYEQYF.

V is TRBV3-1 (or the pseudogene TRBV3-2) and J is TRBJ1-2; maybe TRBD1 (6 bases). The CDR3 sequence is 13 residues long. CDR1 LGHDT and CDR2 YNNKEL come from the germline V gene (reference sequence). V was shortened by 3 bases and J by 8 bases, with 13 bases between the two germline ends. The CDR3 DNA is TGTGCCAGCAGCCAGCCCGGGGGGCGAGGCTACACCTTC. Its protein product is CASSQPGGRGYTF.

This clone was counted only a few times. V usage is TRBV7-3 and J usage is TRBJ2-1, with a possible D match to TRBD1 (5 bases). The germline V and J ends were trimmed by 1 base and 8 bases, with 15 bases remaining between them. CDR1 and CDR2 (germline): SGHTA, FQGTGA. The CDR3 contains 15 residues. The CDR3 nucleotides are TGTGCCAGCAGCTTAATGAGTGGCAGGGCATATGAGCAGTTCTTC. It encodes CASSLMSGRAYEQFF.

V gene TRBV7-9 combines with J gene TRBJ1-1; weak D call: TRBD1 (5 bases). V lost 1 base to trimming and J lost 1 base, with 13 bases between them. CDR1 SEHNR and CDR2 FQNEAQ come from the germline V gene (reference sequence). The length of the CDR3 is 16 residues. CDR3 loop: CASSLDQGMGNTEAFF. The CDR3 region has the DNA TGTGCCAGCAGCTTAGATCAGGGAATGGGGAACACTGAAGCTTTCTTT. Full variable domain (outside the CDR3, taken from reference TRBV7-9 and TRBJ1-1): DTGVSQNPRHKITKRGQNVTFRCDPISEHNRLYWYRQTLGQGPEFLTYFQNEAQLEKSRLLSDRFSAERPKGSFSTLEIQRTEQGDSAMYLCASSLDQGMGNTEAFFGQGTRLTVV.

The chain employs TRBV30 and TRBJ1-5, with D perhaps TRBD1 (6 bases). Germline values: CDR1 GTSNPN, CDR2 SVGIG (reference sequence). This CDR3 has 13 amino acids. The V end was cut by 2 bases, the J end by 6 bases, with 11 bases between. CDR3 region: CAWSRGAGQPQHF. The CDR3 DNA reads as TGTGCCTGGAGTCGGGGGGCGGGTCAGCCCCAGCATTTT.

This sequence joins TRBV5-1 and TRBJ2-5; perhaps TRBD2 as D (6 bases). V lost 2 bases and J lost 1, with 12 bases in between. Germline assignment: CDR1 SGHRS and CDR2 YFSETQ. The CDR3 is made up of 15 amino acids. The CDR3 DNA reads as TGCGCCAGCAGCTTATCCGGGGGTACCCAAGAGACCCAGTACTTC. Its translation: CASSLSGGTQETQYF.

The chain carries TRBV7-9 and TRBJ2-2, with 7 nucleotides matching TRBD2. There are 15 residues in the CDR3. Germline trimming cut 5 bases from V and 2 bases from J; bases unmatched to any gene: 5. CDR1 is SEHNR, CDR2 FQNEAQ, per germline (reference sequence). DNA for the CDR3: TGTGCCAGCAGCCCCTGGGGGGGAAACACCGGGGAGCTGTTTTTT. Amino acids: CASSPWGGNTGELFF.

This chain uses TRBV11-2 with TRBJ2-7; 7 bases are a match to TRBD1. The J segment lost 0 bases and the V segment lost 3 bases, leaving 2 bases of the junction unmatched. From germline, CDR1 is SGHAT and CDR2 FQNNGV. The CDR3 runs to 14 residues. The CDR3 nucleotides read TGTGCCAGCAGCTTCGGACAGGCCTCCTACGAGCAGTACTTC. Its protein product is CASSFGQASYEQYF.

The gene calls are TRBV7-8 and TRBJ1-5; no clear D gene. Per the germline V gene, CDR1 is SGHVS and CDR2 is FQNEAQ. V was shortened by 2 bases and J by 6 bases, with 14 bases between the two germline ends. The CDR3 runs 15 residues. The CDR3 nucleotides read TGTGCCAGCAGCTTAACGGGAGGGTCGAGTCAGCCCCAGCATTTT. Residues: CASSLTGGSSQPQHF.